This T cell receptor (beta chain) was found in a study of Graves' ophthalmopathy and Graves' hyperthyroidism. This CDR3 has 12 residues. Trimming left V 3 bases short and J 7 bases short, with 7 bases between. Germline V gives CDR1 DFQATT, CDR2 SNEGSKA (reference sequence). This clonotype has a count of ten or more. What it binds is unknown. The study amplified TCR beta CDR3 regions using RNA transcripts. RT-PCR in the first round used HTBI primers; a second-round multiplex PCR followed. TCRdb processed the multiplex PCR reads anew with MiXCR; each CDR3 protein has one entry. Here the sample spans about 740,000 distinct CDR3 sequences, roughly two fifths being singletons. Fresh peripheral blood (about 10 ml) yielded the PBMCs. Study conclusions and caveats: Separation of ophthalmopathy from stable hyperthyroidism was achieved by a 13-signature model, at approximately 90% sensitivity and approximately 84% specificity.

The receptor comes from an adult man with Graves' ophthalmopathy. Material for sequencing was peripheral blood. V gene TRBV20-1 combines with J gene TRBJ1-6; D ambiguous. CDR3 sequence: CSASDFNSPLHF. CDR3 sequence (DNA): TGCAGTGCTAGCGACTTCAATTCACCCCTCCACTTT.